The 9 T cell receptor beta chains given below trace back to one sample, sequenced in a study of T cell responses to AZD1222 COVID-19 vaccine. The method was immunoSEQ multiplex PCR; TCRdb's version includes in-frame clones alone and lacks a portion of them. The sample comprises fewer than 200,000 clones, around 90% of which are singletons, and 0.4% to 0.5% rests with the top ten. This specimen consisted of peripheral blood, obtained on day 0 of AZD1222 vaccination. These receptors were collected from an adult in good health.

This clone appeared a few times. The chain recombines TRBV12-5 with TRBJ1-5, with D unclear. Per germline, CDR1 LGHNT and CDR2 FRNRAP. The CDR3 has 16 residues. Trimming removed 0 bases at V and 2 bases at J, with 11 bases between. CDR3 bases: TGTGCTAGTGGTTTGGTACCGGATACCCGCAATCAGCCCCAGCATTTT. It encodes CASGLVPDTRNQPQHF.

V usage is TRBV19 and J usage is TRBJ2-5; maybe TRBD2 (6 bases). V lost 5 bases, J lost 8 bases, and 18 bases lay in between. The CDR3 length is 14 residues. Germline CDR1 and CDR2: LNHDA and SQIVND (reference sequence). CDR3 loop: CASSLRESGGTQYF. The CDR3 DNA follows: TGTGCCAGTAGTCTGCGGGAATCTGGCGGCACCCAGTACTTC.

The chain uses TRBV7-3 and TRBJ2-3, with a tentative D call TRBD2 (7 bases). Trimming took 3 bases from V and 6 from J, leaving 16 bases between them. Germline V gene lookup returns CDR1 SGHTA and CDR2 FQGTGA. The CDR3 is made up of 15 amino acids. The CDR3 protein is CASSLGAGVGDTQYF. CDR3 nucleotide sequence: TGTGCCAGCAGCTTGGGGGCGGGAGTAGGCGATACGCAGTATTTT.

The chain employs TRBV6-2 or TRBV6-3 and TRBJ2-7, with TRBD1 matching over 7 bases. The CDR3 runs 16 residues. CDR1 and CDR2 from the germline V gene are MNHEY and SVGEGT. Trimming cost V 4 bases and J 2 bases; bases outside gene matches: 11. The CDR3 reads CASSSTQGISTYEQYF. In DNA form, the CDR3 reads TGTGCCAGCAGTTCAACACAGGGGATAAGCACCTACGAGCAGTACTTC.

The chain combines TRBV7-2 with TRBJ2-3; no firm D call. Germline V gene sequence: CDR1 SGHTA, CDR2 FQGNSA. The CDR3 has 13 residues. The germline V and J ends were trimmed by 0 bases and 4 bases, with 5 bases remaining between them. CDR3 sequence (DNA): TGTGCCAGCAGCTTAGCCGGTGCAGATACGCAGTATTTT. Amino acids: CASSLAGADTQYF.

The chain has TRBV29-1 and TRBJ1-2, with no clear D. Germline loops: CDR1 SQVTM, CDR2 ANQGSEA. Trimming stripped 1 base from V and 4 bases from J, with 4 bases between. The CDR3 is made up of 11 amino acids. For the CDR3, the DNA is TGCAGCGTTGAAGGCAGCTATGGCTACACCTTC. This encodes CSVEGSYGYTF. Variable domain in full (rest from reference TRBV29-1 and TRBJ1-2): SAVISQKPSRDICQRGTSLTIQCQVDSQVTMMFWYRQQPGQSLTLIATANQGSEATYESGFVIDKFPISRPNLTFSTLTVSNMSPEDSSIYLCSVEGSYGYTFGSGTRLTVV.

The V call is TRBV2, the J call TRBJ1-5; 9 bases line up with TRBD1. Looked up from germline, CDR1 is SNHLY and CDR2 is FYNNEI. The CDR3 length is 16 residues. V lost 4 bases and J lost 7; bases outside the gene matches: 11. CDR3 nucleotides: TGTGCCAGCAGTGGAGACAGGGGGTTCCAGTGGCAGCCCCAGCATTTT. Translation: CASSGDRGFQWQPQHF.

This clone was counted a single time. The chain employs TRBV30 and TRBJ1-1, with 8 bases fitting TRBD1. Germline CDR1 GTSNPN, CDR2 SVGIG (reference sequence). The CDR3 is 13 amino acids. J was trimmed by 1 base and V by 4 bases; bases with no gene match: 2. CDR3 region: CAWKGQANTEAFF. The CDR3 region has the DNA TGTGCCTGGAAGGGACAGGCGAACACTGAAGCTTTCTTT.

This sequence joins TRBV30 and TRBJ2-7; TRBD2 is a possible D gene (5 bases). Germline V lookup: CDR1 GTSNPN, CDR2 SVGIG (reference sequence). The CDR3 has 13 residues. V was shortened by 7 bases and J by 7 bases, with 20 bases between the two germline ends. CDR3 sequence: CASSRGGVWEQYF. The CDR3 DNA sequence: TGTGCCTCGAGCCGGGGTGGGGTCTGGGAGCAGTACTTC.